This is a list of T cell receptor beta chains from one sample in a study of OX40 agonist ivuxolimab in advanced cancers. The repertoire was sequenced with immunoSEQ multiplex PCR; TCRdb's copy has only in-frame clones and lacks some. The sample lists about 32,000 clones; 60% to 85% were seen once. The sequenced sample was CD4+ or CD8+ T cells sorted from blood, obtained in a trial of the OX40 agonist ivuxolimab. These TCRs come from an adult with an advanced solid tumor such as melanoma, head and neck, liver or kidney cancer. The CDR3 runs from the conserved cysteine through the conserved F or W. D genes are given only for firm matches. Rows may omit the clone size; those that give it use once, few, many or a size class.

>-|TRBV7-9|TRBJ1-2|-
TGTGCCAGCAGCCTGGACAGCTATGGCTACACCTTC
CASSLDSYGYTF
>-|TRBV28|TRBJ2-5|-
TGTGCCACTTCTAGGGTGACCCAGTACTTC
CATSRVTQYF
>TRBD1|TRBV2|TRBJ1-1|-
TGTGCCAGTTCGACAGGGGTGAACACTGAAGCTTTCTTT
CASSTGVNTEAFF
>TRBD2|TRBV7-2|TRBJ2-3|-
TGTGCCAGCAGCTTAGCGCACCTAGCGGGGGGCCCAGATACGCAGTATTTT
CASSLAHLAGGPDTQYF
>-|TRBV28|TRBJ2-5|-
TGTGCCAGCAGTTTACCCTCAGGGACCCAGTACTTC
CASSLPSGTQYF
>TRBD1|TRBV10-3|TRBJ1-5|-
TGTGCCATCAGTAGGAACAGGGGAAATCAGCCCCAGCATTTT
CAISRNRGNQPQHF
>-|TRBV5-6|TRBJ2-3|-
TGTGCCAGCAGCTTGGGAGGTGGGGGGGCCACAGATACGCAGTATTTT
CASSLGGGGATDTQYF
>-|TRBV28|TRBJ1-1|-
TGTGCCAGCAGTTTGTATGCGGCCGCTTTCTTT
CASSLYAAAFF
>-|TRBV5-1|TRBJ1-6|-
TGCGCCAGCAGCGTGGACTTGGAGGCTTCACCCCTCCACTTT
CASSVDLEASPLHF
>-|TRBV9|TRBJ1-3|few
TGTGCCAGCAGCGTAGATAGCTTCTCTGGAAACACCATATATTTT
CASSVDSFSGNTIYF
>TRBD1|TRBV6-6|TRBJ2-1|-
TGTGCCAGCAAGTTGACAGGGGCCGACAATGAGCAGTTCTTC
CASKLTGADNEQFF
>TRBD1|TRBV5-8|TRBJ1-3|once
TGTGCCAGCAGCTTCGCAGGGGGCTCTGGAAACACCATATATTTT
CASSFAGGSGNTIYF
>TRBD1|TRBV5-1|TRBJ1-6|-
TGCGCCAGCAGCTTGGGGCAGGGGGCCGGGAATTCACCCCTCCACTTT
CASSLGQGAGNSPLHF
>-|TRBV10-1|TRBJ2-7|-
TGCGCCAGCAGTGTTTTCGGTGTTGGGAACGAGCAGTACTTC
CASSVFGVGNEQYF
>-|TRBV2|TRBJ1-1|medium-sized
TGTGCCAGCAGTAACCCCGGGCAGGGTCTGGACACTGAAGCTTTCTTT
CASSNPGQGLDTEAFF
>-|TRBV21-1|TRBJ2-7|-
TGTGCCAGGAAGCCAGAAAAACCCTACGAGCAGTACTTC
CARKPEKPYEQYF
>-|TRBV11-1|TRBJ1-3|medium-sized
TGTGCCAGCAGCTTAACCACTTACTCTGGAAACACCATATATTTT
CASSLTTYSGNTIYF
>-|TRBV7-2|TRBJ1-6|-
TGTGCCAGCAGCTTATTTACCACTTATAATTCACCCCTCCACTTT
CASSLFTTYNSPLHF
>-|TRBV2|TRBJ1-2|-
TGTGCCAGCAGTGAAGCGTGGGGGGGCAGCTATGGCTACACCTTC
CASSEAWGGSYGYTF
>-|TRBV13|TRBJ1-2|-
TGTGCCAGCAGCTTAGGGGGGCCCTATGGCTACACCTTC
CASSLGGPYGYTF
>-|TRBV11-1|TRBJ1-2|-
TGTGCCAGCAGCTCCCACAGGGTAATGAACTATGGCTACACCTTC
CASSSHRVMNYGYTF
>-|TRBV5-5|TRBJ2-3|-
TGTGCCAGCAGCACCCTCGGGGGTGGCACAGATACGCAGTATTTT
CASSTLGGGTDTQYF
>-|TRBV5-1|TRBJ2-1|-
TGCGCCAGCAGCTTGTCGAGTTACAATGAGCAGTTCTTC
CASSLSSYNEQFF
>-|TRBV7-9|TRBJ2-1|-
TGTGCCAGCAGCTTAGAACAGGGCCGATCCAATGAGCAGTTCTTC
CASSLEQGRSNEQFF
>-|TRBV11-3|TRBJ1-5|-
TGTGCCAGCAGCCAATACATTATTGGACTTTATAGCAATCAGCCCCAGCATTTT
CASSQYIIGLYSNQPQHF
>-|TRBV21-1|TRBJ1-1|-
TGTGCCAGCAGCCCCGGGACCAGCACTGAAGCTTTCTTT
CASSPGTSTEAFF
>TRBD1|TRBV7-9|TRBJ2-3|-
TGTGCCAGCAGCAGTACCGGGACAGGGAGCACAGATACGCAGTATTTT
CASSSTGTGSTDTQYF
>TRBD1|TRBV13|TRBJ1-5|-
TGTGCCAGCAGCTCTGGGACAGGCAATCAGCCCCAGCATTTT
CASSSGTGNQPQHF
>-|TRBV5-1|TRBJ1-2|-
TGCGCCAGCAGAGCAGGGGATTATGGCTACACCTTC
CASRAGDYGYTF
>TRBD1|TRBV25-1|TRBJ2-7|-
TGTGCCAGCAGTGAATTAGGGAGCGCCAGGGGGTACGAGCAGTACTTC
CASSELGSARGYEQYF
>-|TRBV23-1|TRBJ2-1|-
TGCGCCAGCAGTCAGCCGATCGGGAACGGTTTGTTTTTTCAGCGAAGTTGTTCCTACAATGAGCAGTTCTTC
CASSQPIGNGLFFQRSCSYNEQFF
>TRBD2|TRBV6-5|TRBJ2-1|-
TGTGCCAGCAGTAGTAGCGGGGGAGCATACAATGAGCAGTTCTTC
CASSSSGGAYNEQFF
>-|TRBV10-3|TRBJ2-3|-
TGTGCCATCAGTGATAGGGGATACACAGATACGCAGTATTTT
CAISDRGYTDTQYF
>-|TRBV5-1|TRBJ1-6|-
TGCGCCAGCAGCTTGGAGGGGACGTCGAATAATTCACCCCTCCACTTT
CASSLEGTSNNSPLHF
>-|TRBV15|TRBJ1-5|-
TGTGCCACCAGCCCAGGGACTAGCAATCAGCCCCAGCATTTT
CATSPGTSNQPQHF
>TRBD1|TRBV15|TRBJ1-3|-
TGTGCCACCAGCAGGCGACAGGGATCCGGAAACACCATATATTTT
CATSRRQGSGNTIYF
>-|TRBV7-9|TRBJ1-1|-
TGTGCCAGCAGCTTGGGATCAGGGCTGAACACTGAAGCTTTCTTT
CASSLGSGLNTEAFF
>TRBD1|TRBV11-2|TRBJ1-4|-
TGTGCCAGCAGCTTACCAGGGGGGCGAACGGAAAAACTGTTTTTT
CASSLPGGRTEKLFF
>TRBD1|TRBV5-4|TRBJ2-6|-
TGTGCCAGCAGCTTGGTACAGGGGGCTAAGGCTGGGGCCAACGTCCTGACTTTC
CASSLVQGAKAGANVLTF
>-|TRBV9|TRBJ2-2|-
TGTGCCAGCAAGGCCGACAGAAACACCGGGGAGCTGTTTTTT
CASKADRNTGELFF
>TRBD1|TRBV19|TRBJ1-5|-
TGTGCCAGTAGTATGACAGGGGGCGGTCAGCCCCAGCATTTT
CASSMTGGGQPQHF
>-|TRBV30|TRBJ1-2|-
TGTGCCTGGAGTGTAATAGGGGGAGGCTACACCTTC
CAWSVIGGGYTF
>-|TRBV6-6|TRBJ2-4|-
TGTGCCAGCAGTTACTCGACCCAGGAAAACATTCAGTACTTC
CASSYSTQENIQYF
>-|TRBV2|TRBJ1-6|-
TGTGCCAGCAGTTCCTGGACGGGCCATTCACCCCTCCACTTT
CASSSWTGHSPLHF
>-|TRBV27|TRBJ2-1|-
TGTGCCAGCAGTTTAGATGAGTCAGGGGGGCTCGTGCAGTTCTTC
CASSLDESGGLVQFF
>-|TRBV5-5|TRBJ1-1|-
TGTGCCAGCACCTGGGGGGAAACGAACACTGAAGCTTTCTTT
CASTWGETNTEAFF
>-|TRBV5-1|TRBJ1-1|-
TGCGCCAGCAGCTTGTCCGAGTACACTGAAGCTTTCTTT
CASSLSEYTEAFF
>TRBD1|TRBV30|TRBJ1-2|once
TGTGCCTGGAAACACCCGACCGGACAGGTCGGTGGGTACACCTTC
CAWKHPTGQVGGYTF
>-|TRBV9|TRBJ2-3|once
TGTGCCAGCAGCTCTAAATGGGGGTTTGGCACAGATACGCAGTATTTT
CASSSKWGFGTDTQYF
>TRBD1|TRBV19|TRBJ2-5|-
TGTGCCAGTTCCATTTCCAGGACAGGGGGCGAGACCCAGTACTTC
CASSISRTGGETQYF
>-|TRBV5-4|TRBJ1-2|-
TGTGCCAGCAGCTTGGCAAGGGACGGCTACACCTTC
CASSLARDGYTF
>-|TRBV6-5|TRBJ1-2|-
TGTGCCAGCAGTGGAACGAACTATGGCTACACCTTC
CASSGTNYGYTF
>TRBD1|TRBV11-1|TRBJ1-6|-
TGTGCCAGCAGCCCGCGGACAGGTTATAATTCACCCCTCCACTTT
CASSPRTGYNSPLHF
>-|TRBV15|TRBJ2-5|-
TGTGCCACCAGCAGAGTTGCAGGTTTGGGCGTGACCCAGTACTTC
CATSRVAGLGVTQYF
>-|TRBV20-1|TRBJ2-3|-
TGCAGTGCTAGAGTGGGAGATACGCAGTATTTT
CSARVGDTQYF
>-|TRBV13|TRBJ2-5|-
TGTGCCAGCAGCTTCCGACCCCAGGAGACCCAGTACTTC
CASSFRPQETQYF
>-|TRBV19|TRBJ1-5|-
TGTGCCAGTAGTATGGGTAGCAATCAGCCCCAGCATTTT
CASSMGSNQPQHF
>TRBD1|TRBV19|TRBJ2-1|-
TGTGCCAGTAGGGGGACAGGTAGAAACAATGAGCAGTTCTTC
CASRGTGRNNEQFF
>-|TRBV5-1|TRBJ2-3|-
TGCGCCAGCAGGGTCACAGATACGCAGTATTTT
CASRVTDTQYF